The source of this TCR beta chain is a study of shared clonotypes between healthy human individuals. Study context: Three plates were used per donor for CD4 naive, three for CD4 memory, two for CD8 naive and one for CD8 memory. Study conclusions and caveats: Naive CD4 clonotypes were shared across a handful of donors at about 5%.

Of note for this clone: The antigen is unknown.

Produced via immunoSEQ multiplex PCR; TCRdb's table is partial and in-frame only. The sample has about 2,500,000 clones; around 90% are singletons. Sequencing was carried out using naive CD4+ T cells sorted from blood. The subset: CD45RA+ positively selected. The receptor's source is a man younger than 30 in good health.

This CDR3 reads CASSAAGTSYNEQFF. The CDR3 bases are TGTGCCAGCAGCGCGGCAGGGACGTCCTACAATGAGCAGTTCTTC. The J gene is TRBJ2-1, the V gene TRBV9, with D perhaps matching TRBD1 or TRBD2 (5 bases each). In germline, CDR1 is SGDLS, CDR2 YYNGEE. V lost 3 bases and J 1 base, leaving 11 bases between the germline ends. The CDR3 has 15 residues. Using reference TRBV9 and TRBJ2-1 for the parts outside the CDR3, the full variable domain is DSGVTQTPKHLITATGQRVTLRCSPRSGDLSVYWYQQSLDQGLQFLIQYYNGEERAKGNILERFSAQQFPDLHSELNLSSLELGDSALYFCASSAAGTSYNEQFFGPGTRLTVL.